These T cell receptor beta chains were read from a single sample in a study of long-term antiretroviral therapy in people with HIV. Measured with immunoSEQ multiplex PCR; TCRdb has only the in-frame clones, and not every one. The table has 40,000 or so clones, 80% to 90% seen once. The specimen was unsorted PBMCs, collected 0.3 years after starting antiretroviral therapy. These receptors all come from a man aged 18 to 30 with HIV. The CDR3 runs from the conserved cysteine through the conserved F or W. The D gene is left open where the match is weak. The listing skips clone size in some rows; elsewhere it reads once, few, many or a size class.

d_call: TRBD1
cdr3_length: 16
v_call: TRBV7-9
j_call: TRBJ2-1
clone_size: .
cdr3_aa: CASSHRDRGLYNEQFF
cdr3_nt: TGTGCCAGCAGCCATCGAGACAGGGGACTCTACAATGAGCAGTTCTTC

d_call: .
cdr3_length: 13
v_call: TRBV5-1
j_call: TRBJ1-1
clone_size: .
cdr3_aa: CASSSRDDTEAFF
cdr3_nt: TGCGCCAGCTCATCCCGGGACGACACTGAAGCTTTCTTT

d_call: .
cdr3_length: 11
v_call: TRBV7-9
j_call: TRBJ2-5
clone_size: .
cdr3_aa: CASSPRGTQYF
cdr3_nt: TGTGCCAGCAGCCCCCGAGGGACCCAGTACTTC

d_call: .
cdr3_length: 13
v_call: TRBV5-6
j_call: TRBJ1-4
clone_size: medium-sized
cdr3_aa: CASSLVGEEKLFF
cdr3_nt: TGTGCCAGCAGCTTGGTAGGGGAAGAAAAACTGTTTTTT

d_call: .
cdr3_length: 14
v_call: TRBV28
j_call: TRBJ2-5
clone_size: .
cdr3_aa: CASSPGTYQETQYF
cdr3_nt: TGTGCCAGCAGTCCTGGAACATACCAAGAGACCCAGTACTTC

d_call: .
cdr3_length: 13
v_call: TRBV7-3
j_call: TRBJ2-1
clone_size: once
cdr3_aa: CASSFGFDNEQFF
cdr3_nt: TGTGCCAGCAGCTTTGGCTTCGACAATGAGCAGTTCTTC

d_call: .
cdr3_length: 14
v_call: TRBV6-5
j_call: TRBJ2-5
clone_size: .
cdr3_aa: CASSYGQVQETQYF
cdr3_nt: TGTGCCAGCAGTTACGGGCAAGTTCAAGAGACCCAGTACTTC

d_call: .
cdr3_length: 17
v_call: TRBV13
j_call: TRBJ2-7
clone_size: once
cdr3_aa: CASSLRGRRVFTYEQYF
cdr3_nt: TGTGCCAGCAGCTTAAGGGGTCGGCGGGTCTTTACCTACGAGCAGTACTTC

d_call: TRBD1
cdr3_length: 16
v_call: TRBV28
j_call: TRBJ1-2
clone_size: .
cdr3_aa: CASSSDRGQLNYGYTF
cdr3_nt: TGTGCCAGCAGTTCCGACAGGGGGCAGTTGAACTATGGCTACACCTTC

d_call: .
cdr3_length: 12
v_call: TRBV30
j_call: TRBJ1-3
clone_size: few
cdr3_aa: CASRDSGNTIYF
cdr3_nt: TGTGCCTCCAGGGACTCTGGAAACACCATATATTTT

d_call: TRBD2
cdr3_length: 15
v_call: TRBV6-1
j_call: TRBJ2-3
clone_size: .
cdr3_aa: CASSEVLRGWDTQYF
cdr3_nt: TGTGCCAGCAGTGAAGTCTTGCGGGGGTGGGATACGCAGTATTTT

d_call: .
cdr3_length: 14
v_call: TRBV7-8
j_call: TRBJ1-6
clone_size: few
cdr3_aa: CASSLDVVPSPLHF
cdr3_nt: TGTGCCAGCAGCTTAGATGTGGTGCCTTCACCCCTCCACTTT

d_call: .
cdr3_length: 15
v_call: TRBV7-8
j_call: TRBJ1-1
clone_size: .
cdr3_aa: CASRLLGGAGTEAFF
cdr3_nt: TGTGCCAGCAGACTGTTGGGGGGGGCGGGAACTGAAGCTTTCTTT

d_call: TRBD1
cdr3_length: 18
v_call: TRBV19
j_call: TRBJ1-4
clone_size: .
cdr3_aa: CASSPWTGGSVTNEKLFF
cdr3_nt: TGTGCCAGTAGTCCTTGGACAGGGGGCTCGGTAACTAATGAAAAACTGTTTTTT

d_call: .
cdr3_length: 14
v_call: TRBV2
j_call: TRBJ2-3
clone_size: .
cdr3_aa: CASTPQTNADTQYF
cdr3_nt: TGTGCCAGTACTCCCCAGACGAACGCAGATACGCAGTATTTT

d_call: .
cdr3_length: 17
v_call: TRBV18
j_call: TRBJ2-4
clone_size: .
cdr3_aa: CASSGDTFYLAKNIQYF
cdr3_nt: TGTGCCAGCTCAGGGGACACATTCTATCTAGCCAAAAACATTCAGTACTTC

d_call: .
cdr3_length: 17
v_call: TRBV18
j_call: TRBJ1-2
clone_size: once
cdr3_aa: CASSPRGVQGPNYGYTF
cdr3_nt: TGTGCCAGCTCACCAAGGGGCGTACAGGGACCTAACTATGGCTACACCTTC

d_call: .
cdr3_length: 12
v_call: TRBV4-2
j_call: TRBJ2-7
clone_size: .
cdr3_aa: CASSQGGREQYF
cdr3_nt: TGTGCCAGCAGCCAAGGGGGTCGCGAGCAGTACTTC

d_call: .
cdr3_length: 11
v_call: TRBV25-1
j_call: TRBJ1-2
clone_size: .
cdr3_aa: CASTGAGGYTF
cdr3_nt: TGTGCCAGCACGGGCGCCGGAGGCTACACCTTC

d_call: .
cdr3_length: 16
v_call: TRBV11-2
j_call: TRBJ2-7
clone_size: .
cdr3_aa: CASSLEPGWGPYEQYF
cdr3_nt: TGTGCCAGCAGCTTAGAGCCGGGATGGGGACCCTACGAGCAGTACTTC

d_call: TRBD1
cdr3_length: 13
v_call: TRBV2
j_call: TRBJ2-5
clone_size: .
cdr3_aa: CASRRQGQETQYF
cdr3_nt: TGTGCCAGCAGGAGACAGGGCCAGGAGACCCAGTACTTC

d_call: TRBD1
cdr3_length: 16
v_call: TRBV7-8
j_call: TRBJ2-3
clone_size: .
cdr3_aa: CASSGRTGGYTDTQYF
cdr3_nt: TGTGCCAGCAGCGGGCGGACAGGGGGATACACAGATACGCAGTATTTT

d_call: .
cdr3_length: 15
v_call: TRBV23-1
j_call: TRBJ2-2
clone_size: .
cdr3_aa: CASSQSKGRAGELFF
cdr3_nt: TGCGCCAGCAGTCAATCAAAGGGTCGGGCCGGGGAGCTGTTTTTT

d_call: TRBD2
cdr3_length: 15
v_call: TRBV19
j_call: TRBJ2-5
clone_size: .
cdr3_aa: CASSAVAGGGETQYF
cdr3_nt: TGTGCCAGTAGTGCCGTAGCGGGAGGAGGGGAGACCCAGTACTTC

d_call: TRBD1
cdr3_length: 17
v_call: TRBV18
j_call: TRBJ2-2
clone_size: .
cdr3_aa: CASSPGQGAPNTGELFF
cdr3_nt: TGTGCCAGCTCCCCCGGACAGGGGGCCCCGAACACCGGGGAGCTGTTTTTT

d_call: .
cdr3_length: 13
v_call: TRBV2
j_call: TRBJ1-1
clone_size: .
cdr3_aa: CASSGRANTEAFF
cdr3_nt: TGTGCCAGCAGTGGTAGGGCAAACACTGAAGCTTTCTTT

d_call: .
cdr3_length: 14
v_call: TRBV9
j_call: TRBJ1-3
clone_size: .
cdr3_aa: CASSVGWRADTIYF
cdr3_nt: TGTGCCAGCAGCGTCGGGTGGAGGGCAGACACCATATATTTT

d_call: .
cdr3_length: 15
v_call: TRBV5-1
j_call: TRBJ1-2
clone_size: once
cdr3_aa: CASSPRPGDNYGYTF
cdr3_nt: TGCGCCAGCAGCCCCCGGCCAGGGGATAACTATGGCTACACCTTC

d_call: .
cdr3_length: 15
v_call: TRBV9
j_call: TRBJ1-5
clone_size: few
cdr3_aa: CASSVGVSESQPQHF
cdr3_nt: TGTGCCAGCAGCGTAGGGGTGTCGGAAAGTCAGCCCCAGCATTTT

d_call: .
cdr3_length: 17
v_call: TRBV27
j_call: TRBJ1-6
clone_size: .
cdr3_aa: CASSDLLQGSDNSPLHF
cdr3_nt: TGTGCCAGCAGTGACTTATTACAGGGCTCGGATAATTCACCCCTCCACTTT

d_call: TRBD2
cdr3_length: 18
v_call: TRBV28
j_call: TRBJ2-7
clone_size: few
cdr3_aa: CASSYGGTSGIGSYEQYF
cdr3_nt: TGTGCCAGCAGCTATGGGGGGACTAGCGGGATAGGTTCCTACGAGCAGTACTTC

d_call: TRBD1
cdr3_length: 13
v_call: TRBV5-4
j_call: TRBJ1-1
clone_size: .
cdr3_aa: CASSAGQATEAFF
cdr3_nt: TGTGCCAGCAGCGCCGGACAGGCCACTGAAGCTTTCTTT

d_call: .
cdr3_length: 15
v_call: TRBV7-2
j_call: TRBJ2-1
clone_size: .
cdr3_aa: CASSLYSSSYNEQFF
cdr3_nt: TGTGCCAGCAGCTTATATTCGAGCTCCTACAATGAGCAGTTCTTC

d_call: TRBD2
cdr3_length: 13
v_call: TRBV10-3
j_call: TRBJ2-1
clone_size: .
cdr3_aa: CAIRTSGYNEQFF
cdr3_nt: TGTGCCATCCGGACTAGCGGCTACAATGAGCAGTTCTTC

d_call: .
cdr3_length: 13
v_call: TRBV30
j_call: TRBJ1-1
clone_size: .
cdr3_aa: CAWGWTVNTEAFF
cdr3_nt: TGTGCCTGGGGATGGACGGTAAACACTGAAGCTTTCTTT

d_call: TRBD1
cdr3_length: 15
v_call: TRBV14
j_call: TRBJ2-7
clone_size: .
cdr3_aa: CASSQTGQGWYEQYF
cdr3_nt: TGTGCCAGCAGCCAGACGGGACAGGGGTGGTACGAGCAGTACTTC

d_call: TRBD2
cdr3_length: 15
v_call: TRBV6-5
j_call: TRBJ2-1
clone_size: .
cdr3_aa: CASRPLAGDYNEQFF
cdr3_nt: TGTGCCAGCAGACCCCTAGCGGGAGACTACAATGAGCAGTTCTTC

d_call: .
cdr3_length: 17
v_call: TRBV7-9
j_call: TRBJ2-1
clone_size: .
cdr3_aa: CASSPLLRGSSYNEQFF
cdr3_nt: TGTGCCAGCAGCCCCCTTTTACGAGGGAGCTCCTACAATGAGCAGTTCTTC

d_call: TRBD1
cdr3_length: 14
v_call: TRBV30
j_call: TRBJ1-4
clone_size: .
cdr3_aa: CAWSPPGGYEKLFF
cdr3_nt: TGTGCCTGGAGTCCCCCAGGGGGCTATGAAAAACTGTTTTTT

d_call: .
cdr3_length: 13
v_call: TRBV11-2
j_call: TRBJ2-7
clone_size: .
cdr3_aa: CASSNHGTYEQYF
cdr3_nt: TGTGCCAGCAGCAACCACGGGACTTACGAGCAGTACTTC

d_call: TRBD2
cdr3_length: 16
v_call: TRBV7-2
j_call: TRBJ2-3
clone_size: .
cdr3_aa: CASSLALSGGTDTQYF
cdr3_nt: TGTGCCAGCAGCTTAGCGCTGAGCGGGGGGACAGATACGCAGTATTTT

d_call: .
cdr3_length: 15
v_call: TRBV7-8
j_call: TRBJ2-5
clone_size: .
cdr3_aa: CASSLGLLPRETQYF
cdr3_nt: TGTGCCAGCAGCTTAGGTTTACTTCCTAGGGAGACCCAGTACTTC

d_call: .
cdr3_length: 15
v_call: TRBV30
j_call: TRBJ1-2
clone_size: .
cdr3_aa: CAWRDRQWGYYGYTF
cdr3_nt: TGTGCCTGGAGGGACCGCCAGTGGGGATACTATGGCTACACCTTC

d_call: TRBD1
cdr3_length: 13
v_call: TRBV7-9
j_call: TRBJ2-1
clone_size: .
cdr3_aa: CASSFTGEDEQFF
cdr3_nt: TGTGCCAGCAGCTTTACAGGGGAAGATGAGCAGTTCTTC

d_call: TRBD1
cdr3_length: 16
v_call: TRBV19
j_call: TRBJ1-4
clone_size: .
cdr3_aa: CASSIGGRQGSEKLFF
cdr3_nt: TGTGCCAGTAGTATAGGGGGGAGACAGGGGAGTGAAAAACTGTTTTTT

d_call: TRBD2
cdr3_length: 15
v_call: TRBV10-1
j_call: TRBJ2-5
clone_size: once
cdr3_aa: CASSASGTRQETQYF
cdr3_nt: TGCGCCAGCAGTGCATCCGGGACTAGACAAGAGACCCAGTACTTC

d_call: .
cdr3_length: 14
v_call: TRBV29-1
j_call: TRBJ2-7
clone_size: .
cdr3_aa: CSVEFRTGVYEQYF
cdr3_nt: TGCAGCGTTGAATTCCGAACAGGAGTTTACGAGCAGTACTTC

d_call: .
cdr3_length: 15
v_call: TRBV28
j_call: TRBJ2-5
clone_size: .
cdr3_aa: CASSLIPGGWETQYF
cdr3_nt: TGTGCCAGCAGTTTAATACCCGGAGGGTGGGAGACCCAGTACTTC

d_call: .
cdr3_length: 15
v_call: TRBV19
j_call: TRBJ2-6
clone_size: .
cdr3_aa: CASSIIGLGANVLTF
cdr3_nt: TGTGCCAGTAGTATTATCGGGCTTGGGGCCAACGTCCTGACTTTC

d_call: .
cdr3_length: 12
v_call: TRBV4-1
j_call: TRBJ2-1
clone_size: once
cdr3_aa: CASSQVRKEQFF
cdr3_nt: TGCGCCAGCAGCCAAGTAAGGAAAGAGCAGTTCTTC

d_call: TRBD1
cdr3_length: 13
v_call: TRBV29-1
j_call: TRBJ2-7
clone_size: .
cdr3_aa: CSARTGGLYEQYF
cdr3_nt: TGCAGCGCCCGGACAGGGGGCCTTTACGAGCAGTACTTC

d_call: .
cdr3_length: 17
v_call: TRBV7-8
j_call: TRBJ1-3
clone_size: .
cdr3_aa: CASSSGGGRYSGNTIYF
cdr3_nt: TGTGCCAGCAGCTCGGGCGGAGGGAGATACTCTGGAAACACCATATATTTT

d_call: .
cdr3_length: 13
v_call: TRBV4-2
j_call: TRBJ2-7
clone_size: .
cdr3_aa: CASSQMQEYEQYF
cdr3_nt: TGTGCCAGCAGCCAAATGCAGGAATACGAGCAGTACTTC

d_call: .
cdr3_length: 13
v_call: TRBV27
j_call: TRBJ2-7
clone_size: .
cdr3_aa: CASSPPGSYEQYF
cdr3_nt: TGTGCCAGCAGTCCTCCGGGGTCCTACGAGCAGTACTTC

d_call: .
cdr3_length: 13
v_call: TRBV11-2
j_call: TRBJ2-7
clone_size: .
cdr3_aa: CASSLEVFLGQYF
cdr3_nt: TGTGCCAGCAGCTTAGAGGTGTTTCTCGGGCAGTACTTC

d_call: .
cdr3_length: 14
v_call: TRBV5-1
j_call: TRBJ1-3
clone_size: .
cdr3_aa: CASRGGGAGNTIYF
cdr3_nt: TGCGCCAGCCGCGGGGGGGGCGCTGGAAACACCATATATTTT

d_call: .
cdr3_length: 16
v_call: TRBV7-8
j_call: TRBJ1-2
clone_size: .
cdr3_aa: CASSLARDSRTYGYTF
cdr3_nt: TGTGCCAGCAGCTTGGCCCGGGACTCACGAACCTATGGCTACACCTTC

d_call: .
cdr3_length: 17
v_call: TRBV11-1
j_call: TRBJ2-3
clone_size: .
cdr3_aa: CASSPRLGTSSTDTQYF
cdr3_nt: TGTGCCAGCAGCCCGCGACTAGGGACCTCGAGCACAGATACGCAGTATTTT

d_call: .
cdr3_length: 13
v_call: TRBV10-3
j_call: TRBJ2-2
clone_size: .
cdr3_aa: CAISESADGELFF
cdr3_nt: TGTGCCATCAGTGAGTCGGCTGACGGGGAGCTGTTTTTT

d_call: TRBD1
cdr3_length: 14
v_call: TRBV2
j_call: TRBJ1-2
clone_size: .
cdr3_aa: CASSEDRGINGYTF
cdr3_nt: TGTGCCAGCAGTGAAGACAGGGGAATTAATGGCTACACCTTC